This TCR beta chain was captured by sequencing in a study of response to subunit inactivated influenza vaccine. Study findings and constraints: The authors offered the suggestion that each seasonal influenza vaccination recruits few new T cells.

The CDR3 sequence is 14 residues long. Looked up from germline, CDR1 is SSHAT and CDR2 is FNYEAQ (reference sequence). TCRdb analysed the RT-PCR reads with MiXCR anew, one entry per CDR3 protein. The sample lists 500,000 or so distinct CDR3 sequences; 16% were seen once. About this clonotype: Its antigen remains unknown. The junction departs from the called germline gene at one end, perhaps through a read error.

This material consisted of CD4+ T cells sorted from PBMCs, taken roughly 24 months after vaccination. This rearrangement joins TRBV7-7 to TRBJ2-5; D might be TRBD2 (6 bases). This clonotype was sampled from a man between 45 and 75 years old who received an inactivated influenza vaccine. This CDR3 is CASSLALTSETQYF. In DNA, the CDR3 is TGTGCTAGCAGCTTAGCGCTAACTAGCGAGACCCAGTACTTC.